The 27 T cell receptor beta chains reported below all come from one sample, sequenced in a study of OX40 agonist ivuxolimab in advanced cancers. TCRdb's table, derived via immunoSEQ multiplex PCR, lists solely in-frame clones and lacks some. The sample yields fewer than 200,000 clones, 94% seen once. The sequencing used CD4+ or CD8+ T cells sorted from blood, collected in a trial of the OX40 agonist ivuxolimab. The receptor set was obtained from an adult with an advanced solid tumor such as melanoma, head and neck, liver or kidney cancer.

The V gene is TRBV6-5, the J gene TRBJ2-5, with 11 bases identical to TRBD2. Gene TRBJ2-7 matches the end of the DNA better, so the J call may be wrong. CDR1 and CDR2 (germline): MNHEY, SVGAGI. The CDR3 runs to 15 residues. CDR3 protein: CASSYSSGGAYEQYF. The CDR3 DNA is TGTGCCAGCAGTTACTCTAGCGGGGGGGCCTACGAGCAGTACTTC.

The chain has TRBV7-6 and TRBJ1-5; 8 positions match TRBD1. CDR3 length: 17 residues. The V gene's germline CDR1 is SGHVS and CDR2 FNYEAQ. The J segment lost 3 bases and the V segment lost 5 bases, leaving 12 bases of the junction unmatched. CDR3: CASSPLEQGEFNQPQHF. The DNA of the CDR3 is TGTGCCAGCAGCCCTCTCGAACAGGGGGAATTCAATCAGCCCCAGCATTTT.

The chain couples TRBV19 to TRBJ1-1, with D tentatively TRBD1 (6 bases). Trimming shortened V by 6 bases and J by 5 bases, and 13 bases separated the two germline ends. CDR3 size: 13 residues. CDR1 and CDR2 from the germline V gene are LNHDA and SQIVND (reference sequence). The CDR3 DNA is TGTGCCAGTAGGGTACAGGGTCTGACTGAAGCTTTCTTT. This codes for CASRVQGLTEAFF.

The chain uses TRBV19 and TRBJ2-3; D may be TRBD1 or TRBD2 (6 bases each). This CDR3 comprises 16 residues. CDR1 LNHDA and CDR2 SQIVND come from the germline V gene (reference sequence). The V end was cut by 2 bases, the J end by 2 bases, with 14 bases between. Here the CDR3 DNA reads TGTGCCAGTAGTATAATGGGGGGCGCGATCACAGATACGCAGTATTTT. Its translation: CASSIMGGAITDTQYF.

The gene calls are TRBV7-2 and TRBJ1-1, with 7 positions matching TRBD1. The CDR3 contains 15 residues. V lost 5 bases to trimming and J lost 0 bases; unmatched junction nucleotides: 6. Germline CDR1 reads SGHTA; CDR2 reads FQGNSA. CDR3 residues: CASSKWGQLNTEAFF. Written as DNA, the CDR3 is TGTGCCAGCAGCAAATGGGGACAGCTGAACACTGAAGCTTTCTTT.

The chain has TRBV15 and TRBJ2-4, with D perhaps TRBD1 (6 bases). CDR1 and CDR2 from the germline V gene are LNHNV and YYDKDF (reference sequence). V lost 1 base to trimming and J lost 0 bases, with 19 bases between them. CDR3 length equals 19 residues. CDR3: CATSRVVDSGPLAKNIQYF. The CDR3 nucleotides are TGTGCCACCAGCAGAGTTGTGGACAGCGGACCTCTAGCCAAAAACATTCAGTACTTC.

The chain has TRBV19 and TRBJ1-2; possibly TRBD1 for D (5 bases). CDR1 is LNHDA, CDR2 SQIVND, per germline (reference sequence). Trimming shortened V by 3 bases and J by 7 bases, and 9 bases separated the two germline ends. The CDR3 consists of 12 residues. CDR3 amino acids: CASSIGGAGYTF. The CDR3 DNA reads TGTGCCAGTAGTATCGGTGGGGCTGGCTACACCTTC.

This CDR3 reads CASSRSVQTSGTYEQYF. In DNA, the CDR3 is TGTGCCAGCAGTCGGTCTGTTCAAACTAGCGGTACCTACGAGCAGTACTTC. The chain has TRBV2 and TRBJ2-7; 8 bases map to TRBD2. J was trimmed by 2 bases and V by 5 bases; bases with no gene match: 14. This CDR3 contains 17 residues. Germline lookup yields CDR1 SNHLY and CDR2 FYNNEI.

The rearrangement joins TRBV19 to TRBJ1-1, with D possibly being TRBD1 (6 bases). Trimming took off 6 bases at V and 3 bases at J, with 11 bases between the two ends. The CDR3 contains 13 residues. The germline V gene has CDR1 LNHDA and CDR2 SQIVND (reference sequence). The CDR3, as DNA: TGTGCCAGTAGAGGGGGGAGGGACACTGAAGCTTTCTTT. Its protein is CASRGGRDTEAFF.

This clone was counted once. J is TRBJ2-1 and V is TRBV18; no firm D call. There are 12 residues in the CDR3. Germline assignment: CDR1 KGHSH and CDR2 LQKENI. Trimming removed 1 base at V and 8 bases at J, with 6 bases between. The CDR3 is CASSPQGDEQFF. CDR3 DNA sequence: TGTGCCAGCTCACCACAGGGCGATGAGCAGTTCTTC.

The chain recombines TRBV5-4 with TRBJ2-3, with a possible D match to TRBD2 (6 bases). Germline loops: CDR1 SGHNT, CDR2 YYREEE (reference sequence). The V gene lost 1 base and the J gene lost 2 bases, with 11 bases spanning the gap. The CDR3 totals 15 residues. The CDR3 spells CASSLPSVNTDTQYF. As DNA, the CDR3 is TGTGCCAGCAGCTTGCCTAGCGTCAACACAGATACGCAGTATTTT. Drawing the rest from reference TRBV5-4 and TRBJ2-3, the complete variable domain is ETGVTQSPTHLIKTRGQQVTLRCSSQSGHNTVSWYQQALGQGPQFIFQYYREEENGRGNFPPRFSGLQFPNYSSELNVNALELDDSALYLCASSLPSVNTDTQYFGPGTRLTVL.

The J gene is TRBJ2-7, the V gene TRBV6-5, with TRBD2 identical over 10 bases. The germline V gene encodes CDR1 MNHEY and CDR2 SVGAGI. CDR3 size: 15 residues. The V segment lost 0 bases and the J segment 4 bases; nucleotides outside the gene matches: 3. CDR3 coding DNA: TGTGCCAGCAGTTACTCCCCTAGCGGGAGATACGAGCAGTACTTC. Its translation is CASSYSPSGRYEQYF.

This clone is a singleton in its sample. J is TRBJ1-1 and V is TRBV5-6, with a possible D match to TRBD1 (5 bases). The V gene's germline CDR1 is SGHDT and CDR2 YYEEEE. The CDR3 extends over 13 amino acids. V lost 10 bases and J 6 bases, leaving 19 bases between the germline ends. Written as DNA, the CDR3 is TGTGCCTGCCGGGGTAGGGACCCCCCTGAAGCTTTCTTT. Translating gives CACRGRDPPEAFF.

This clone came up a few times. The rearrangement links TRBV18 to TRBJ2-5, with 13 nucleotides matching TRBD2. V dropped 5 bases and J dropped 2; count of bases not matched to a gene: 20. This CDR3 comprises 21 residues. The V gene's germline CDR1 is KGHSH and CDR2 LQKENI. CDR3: CASSSVPTRTSGRGRQETQYF. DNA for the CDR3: TGTGCCAGCTCATCAGTACCTACGCGAACTAGCGGGAGGGGAAGGCAAGAGACCCAGTACTTC.

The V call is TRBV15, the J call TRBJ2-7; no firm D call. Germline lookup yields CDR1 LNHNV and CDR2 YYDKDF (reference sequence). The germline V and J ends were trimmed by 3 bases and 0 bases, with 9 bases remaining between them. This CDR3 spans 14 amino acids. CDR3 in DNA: TGTGCCACCAGCAGCCTGCTGAGCTCCTACGAGCAGTACTTC. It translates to CATSSLLSSYEQYF.

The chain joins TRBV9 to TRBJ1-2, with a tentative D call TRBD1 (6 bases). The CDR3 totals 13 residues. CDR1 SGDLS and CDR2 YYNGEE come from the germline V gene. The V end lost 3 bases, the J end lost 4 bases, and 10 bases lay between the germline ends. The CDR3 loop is CASSGHRAYGYTF. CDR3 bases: TGTGCCAGCAGCGGACACAGGGCCTATGGCTACACCTTC. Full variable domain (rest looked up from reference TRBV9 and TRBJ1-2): DSGVTQTPKHLITATGQRVTLRCSPRSGDLSVYWYQQSLDQGLQFLIQYYNGEERAKGNILERFSAQQFPDLHSELNLSSLELGDSALYFCASSGHRAYGYTFGSGTRLTVV.

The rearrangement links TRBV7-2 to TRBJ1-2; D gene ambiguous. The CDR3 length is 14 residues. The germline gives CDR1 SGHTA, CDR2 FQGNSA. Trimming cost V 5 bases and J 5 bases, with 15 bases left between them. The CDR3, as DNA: TGTGCCAGCAGCCCGTACCGGGGTGGGTATGGCTACACCTTC. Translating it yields CASSPYRGGYGYTF.

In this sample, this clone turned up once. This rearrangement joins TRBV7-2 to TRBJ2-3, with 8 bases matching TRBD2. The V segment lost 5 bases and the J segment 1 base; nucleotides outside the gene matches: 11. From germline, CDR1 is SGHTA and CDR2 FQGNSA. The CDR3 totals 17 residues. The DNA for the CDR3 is TGTGCCAGCAGCCCCTCGGGGGGGGCAAGCGGCACAGATACGCAGTATTTT. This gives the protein CASSPSGGASGTDTQYF.

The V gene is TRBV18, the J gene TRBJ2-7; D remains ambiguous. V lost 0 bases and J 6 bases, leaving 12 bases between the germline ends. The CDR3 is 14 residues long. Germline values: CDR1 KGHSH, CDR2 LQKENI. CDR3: CASSPPRLVAEQYF. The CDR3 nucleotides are TGTGCCAGCTCACCACCTCGGCTAGTTGCCGAGCAGTACTTC.

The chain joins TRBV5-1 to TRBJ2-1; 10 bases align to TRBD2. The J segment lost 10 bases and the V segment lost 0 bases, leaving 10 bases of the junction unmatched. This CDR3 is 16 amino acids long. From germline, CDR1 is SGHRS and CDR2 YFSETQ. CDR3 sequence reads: CASSLVGLAGVQEQFF. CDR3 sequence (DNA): TGCGCCAGCAGCTTGGTTGGGCTAGCGGGAGTTCAAGAGCAGTTCTTC.

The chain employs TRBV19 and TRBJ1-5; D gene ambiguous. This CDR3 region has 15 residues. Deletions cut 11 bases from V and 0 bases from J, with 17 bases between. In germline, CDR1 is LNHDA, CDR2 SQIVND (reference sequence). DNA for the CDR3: TGTGCCTCACGGATAGTTAGAGATAGCAATCAGCCCCAGCATTTT. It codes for CASRIVRDSNQPQHF. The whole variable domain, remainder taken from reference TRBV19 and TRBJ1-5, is DGGITQSPKYLFRKEGQNVTLSCEQNLNHDAMYWYRQDPGQGLRLIYYSQIVNDFQKGDIAEGYSVSREKKESFPLTVTSAQKNPTAFYLCASRIVRDSNQPQHFGDGTRLSIL.

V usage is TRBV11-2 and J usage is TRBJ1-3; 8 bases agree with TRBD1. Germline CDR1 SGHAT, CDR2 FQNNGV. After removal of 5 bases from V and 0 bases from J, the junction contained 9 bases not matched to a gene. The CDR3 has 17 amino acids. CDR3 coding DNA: TGTGCCAGCAGCCGGCGGACAGGGCGAACCTCTGGAAACACCATATATTTT. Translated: CASSRRTGRTSGNTIYF.

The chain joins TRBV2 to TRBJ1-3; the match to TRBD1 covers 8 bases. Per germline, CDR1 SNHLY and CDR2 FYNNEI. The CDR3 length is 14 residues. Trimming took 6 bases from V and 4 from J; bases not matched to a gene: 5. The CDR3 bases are TGTGCCAGCAGGAGACAGGGGCAAGGAAACACCATATATTTT. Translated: CASRRQGQGNTIYF.

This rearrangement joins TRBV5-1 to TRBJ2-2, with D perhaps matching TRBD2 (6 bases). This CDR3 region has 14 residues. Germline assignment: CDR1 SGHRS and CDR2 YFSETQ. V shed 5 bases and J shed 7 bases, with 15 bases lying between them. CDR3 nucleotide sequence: TGCGCCAGCAGGGTAGCGGCAAAGGACGGGGAGCTGTTTTTT. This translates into CASRVAAKDGELFF.

This CDR3 reads CAIDRGGNTEAFF. The CDR3 nucleotides read TGTGCCATCGATCGGGGAGGCAACACTGAAGCTTTCTTT. The gene calls are TRBV10-3 and TRBJ1-1; D call uncertain. Trimming pared 8 bases from V and 2 bases from J, leaving 12 bases between. The germline V gene has CDR1 ENHRY and CDR2 SYGVKD. The CDR3 runs 13 residues.

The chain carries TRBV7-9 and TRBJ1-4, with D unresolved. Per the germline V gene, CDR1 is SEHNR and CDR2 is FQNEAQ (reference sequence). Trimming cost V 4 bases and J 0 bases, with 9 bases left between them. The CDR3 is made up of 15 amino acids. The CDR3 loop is CASSYQGTTNEKLFF. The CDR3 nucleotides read TGTGCCAGCAGCTACCAAGGGACAACTAATGAAAAACTGTTTTTT.

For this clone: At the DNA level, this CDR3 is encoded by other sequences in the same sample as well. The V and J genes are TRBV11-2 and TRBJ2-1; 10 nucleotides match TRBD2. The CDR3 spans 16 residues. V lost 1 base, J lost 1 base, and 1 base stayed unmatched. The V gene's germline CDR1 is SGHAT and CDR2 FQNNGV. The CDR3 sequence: CASSLGSGGSYNEQFF. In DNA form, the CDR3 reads TGTGCCAGCAGCTTAGGTAGCGGGGGGTCCTACAATGAGCAGTTCTTC.